This T cell receptor beta chain was recorded in a study of vaccination and CD4 T cells after COVID-19. Turning to the study itself: Samples after vaccination came a median 72 days past dose two, ranging 14 to 241.

Treatment meaning: approximately 9-day PBMC culture with coronavirus spike peptide pools or control peptides (ViraFEST assay). ViraFEST stimulated the growth of antigen-specific T cells using peptide pools and subsequently profiled their TCRs by sequencing. Trimming cost V 6 bases and J 1 base; bases outside gene matches: 4. Germline lookup yields CDR1 MNHNS and CDR2 SASEGT. CDR3 length: 14 amino acids. Worth noting for this clonotype: Its antigen is currently unknown.

Sequencing of the DNA from cultured CD4+ T cells was carried out with the Oncomine TCR Beta short-read assay. TCRdb analysed the PCR reads with MiXCR anew, one entry per CDR3 protein. The repertoire has 9,900 or so distinct CDR3 sequences, roughly 25% of them found once; the top ten carry about half. Study-level points and caveats: The median proportion of reactive clones detected only post-vaccination in convalescent patients was more than 65%.

The genes are TRBV6-1 and TRBJ1-2, with TRBD1 matching 8 bases. The material sequenced was CD4+ T cells from blood, cultured in vitro, taken before SARS-CoV-2 vaccination. This receptor was identified in a human donor who received a COVID-19 vaccine. CDR3 bases: TGTGCCAGCAGCCGGGACAGGCTTAACTATGGCTACACCTTC. Translated, it gives CASSRDRLNYGYTF.